This T cell receptor beta chain comes out of a study of post-analysis software for immune sequencing data. Study-level points and caveats: Elevated frequency relative to controls characterized roughly 5 TRBV segments in patients, TRBV5-6, TRBV5-1 and TRBV20-1 among them. Significantly lower normalized Chao1 diversity was found in patients with multiple sclerosis relative to controls.

Each TCR beta cDNA library carried unique molecular identifiers. Some 500,000 cDNA molecules were obtained per 1 to 10 million input T cells. MiXCR, applied by TCRdb to the PCR reads, yields one record per CDR3 protein. The table includes some 260,000 distinct CDR3 sequences, 36% detected once. This CDR3 spans 13 amino acids. Germline V gene data show CDR1 as ENHRY and CDR2 as SYGVKD. V dropped 6 bases and J dropped 1 base, with 9 bases sitting between them. This clonotype was observed at least ten times. Its antigen is unknown. The specimen was blood. This chain connects TRBV10-3 to TRBJ1-1, with D perhaps TRBD1 (5 bases). The source of this sequence is a girl aged 5-17 years with multiple sclerosis. The CDR3 DNA reads TGTGCCATCAGGACAGACAGGAACACTGAAGCTTTCTTT. This encodes CAIRTDRNTEAFF.